This T cell receptor (beta chain) was identified in a study of blood T cell repertoires in COVID-19. In the original processing: Nucleated cell counts were estimated from reference gene primer amplification. Assay: immunoSEQ multiplex PCR; the TCRdb copy retains only in-frame clones and omits some. The V and J calls and clone size come from that table; D and trimming were worked out from the DNA. The profile shows 250,000 to 350,000 clones, 80% to 90% of them singletons. This clone was counted a single time. Deletions cut 6 bases from V and 5 bases from J, with 13 bases between. Germline-derived CDR1 and CDR2 are LGHDT and YNNKEL (reference sequence). The CDR3 spans 13 residues.

The genes are TRBV3-1 (or the pseudogene TRBV3-2) and TRBJ1-1; a possible D gene is TRBD1 (6 bases). The sample consisted of PBMCs or T cells enriched from blood (not recorded which). This TCR was sampled from a woman in her thirties who had recovered from COVID-19. CDR3 in amino acids: CASRNRDGTEAFF. CDR3 nucleotide sequence: TGTGCCAGCAGAAACAGGGACGGTACTGAAGCTTTCTTT.